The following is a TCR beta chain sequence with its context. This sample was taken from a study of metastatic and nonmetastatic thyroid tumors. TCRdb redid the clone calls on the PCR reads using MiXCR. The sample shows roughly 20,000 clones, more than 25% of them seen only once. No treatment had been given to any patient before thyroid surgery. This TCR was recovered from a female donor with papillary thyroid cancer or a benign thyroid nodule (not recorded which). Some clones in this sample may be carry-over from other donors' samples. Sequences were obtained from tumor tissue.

CDR3 protein: CAIGITENQPQHF. The CDR3 DNA reads as TGTGCCATCGGAATCACCGAGAATCAGCCCCAGCATTTT. The chain employs TRBV10-3 and TRBJ1-5, with no clear D. This CDR3 is 13 amino acids long. Germline assignment: CDR1 ENHRY and CDR2 SYGVKD. Between the trimmed V and J ends, which lost 8 bases and 4 bases, there was a span of 12 bases.